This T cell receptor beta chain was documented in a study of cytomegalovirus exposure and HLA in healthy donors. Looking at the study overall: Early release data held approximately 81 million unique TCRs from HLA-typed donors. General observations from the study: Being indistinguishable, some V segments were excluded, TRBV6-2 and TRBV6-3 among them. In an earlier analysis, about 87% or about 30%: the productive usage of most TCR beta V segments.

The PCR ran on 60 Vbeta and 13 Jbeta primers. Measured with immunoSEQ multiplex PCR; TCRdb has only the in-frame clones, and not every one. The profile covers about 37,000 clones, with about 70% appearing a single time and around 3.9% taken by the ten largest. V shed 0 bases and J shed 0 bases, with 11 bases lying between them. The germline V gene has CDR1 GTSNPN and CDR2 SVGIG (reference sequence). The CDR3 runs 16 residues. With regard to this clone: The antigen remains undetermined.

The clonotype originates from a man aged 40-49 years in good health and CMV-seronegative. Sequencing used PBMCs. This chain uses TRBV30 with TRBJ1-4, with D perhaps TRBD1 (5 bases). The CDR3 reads CAWSVRTLTTNEKLFF. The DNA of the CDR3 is TGTGCCTGGAGTGTCCGGACACTCACAACTAATGAAAAACTGTTTTTT.